The clone carrying this T cell receptor (beta chain) has at least ten counts. TCRdb reprocessed the RACE reads via MiXCR and lists one record per CDR3 protein. The profile shows 70,000 to 95,000 distinct CDR3 sequences, less than 8% of them singletons. The sample originates from a study of human T cells and chemical hapten exposure. Study details: Affected patients, primarily female, had alopecia areata, totalis or universalis. Largely, small differences in pooled library volume made per-sample TCR yields vary.

Time point reported: patch test 2, 6 weeks after DPC sensitization. Treatment: therapeutic diphenylcyclopropenone sensitization with weekly scalp DPC. Germline V gene lookup returns CDR1 DFQATT and CDR2 SNEGSKA (reference sequence). V shed 0 bases and J shed 9 bases, with 15 bases lying between them. This CDR3 has 15 residues. The origin of this receptor is a woman in her twenties or thirties with alopecia areata. Some clones in this sample may be carry-over from other donors' samples. The chain carries TRBV20-1 and TRBJ1-6; D is unclear. The material was whole blood, obtained in connection with sensitization to the hapten diphenylcyclopropenone (DPC). The CDR3 nucleotides read TGCAGTGCTAGAGAATTCGCCCCTGGAGGTTCACCCCTCCACTTT. It codes for CSAREFAPGGSPLHF.